Listed below are T cell receptor beta chains from one sample, sequenced in a study of OX40 agonist ivuxolimab in advanced cancers. Sequencing was performed with immunoSEQ multiplex PCR; in TCRdb, only in-frame clones are kept and a portion is missing. The sample comprises 74,000 or so clones, about 93% of which are singletons, and about 0.32% rests with the top ten. The material was CD4+ or CD8+ T cells sorted from blood, obtained in a trial of the OX40 agonist ivuxolimab. The receptors originated from an adult with an advanced solid tumor such as melanoma, head and neck, liver or kidney cancer. The CDR3 runs from the conserved cysteine through the conserved F or W. A D gene is named only where the DNA matches it firmly. Rows may omit the clone size; those that give it use once, few, many or a size class.

TRBD1	TRBV10-3	once	TRBJ2-3	CAISRDRGTDTQYF	TGTGCCATCAGTAGGGACAGGGGCACAGATACGCAGTATTTT
-	TRBV19	-	TRBJ1-3	CASSILGTDSGNTIYF	TGTGCCAGTAGTATTCTAGGGACCGACTCTGGAAACACCATATATTTT
-	TRBV29-1	once	TRBJ1-4	CSVSVSVGEKLFF	TGCAGCGTTTCGGTGTCTGTGGGTGAAAAACTGTTTTTT
TRBD1	TRBV18	-	TRBJ1-1	CASSLQGGEATEAFF	TGTGCCAGCTCACTCCAGGGGGGGGAGGCCACTGAAGCTTTCTTT
-	TRBV10-2	-	TRBJ2-3	CASSDRGYGTDTQYF	TGCGCCAGCAGTGATCGGGGCTACGGCACAGATACGCAGTATTTT
-	TRBV15	once	TRBJ2-7	CATSRDLERHEQYF	TGTGCCACCAGCAGAGATTTAGAGCGGCACGAGCAGTACTTC
-	TRBV29-1	-	TRBJ1-1	CSVEVTNTEAFF	TGCAGCGTTGAAGTAACGAACACTGAAGCTTTCTTT
-	TRBV5-4	-	TRBJ1-2	CASSLDTYGYTF	TGTGCCAGCAGTCTTGACACCTATGGCTACACCTTC
-	TRBV19	-	TRBJ2-7	CASSMAPSYEQYF	TGTGCCAGTAGTATGGCCCCGAGCTACGAGCAGTACTTC
-	TRBV7-2	once	TRBJ1-1	CASSQLGGGNTEAFF	TGTGCCAGCAGCCAGCTAGGGGGAGGGAACACTGAAGCTTTCTTT
-	TRBV5-1	-	TRBJ2-2	CASRSYGKGTGELFF	TGCGCCAGCAGATCTTACGGGAAGGGCACCGGGGAGCTGTTTTTT
TRBD1	TRBV19	-	TRBJ2-1	CASSVLPGQGIEQFF	TGTGCCAGTAGTGTACTACCGGGACAGGGAATAGAGCAGTTCTTC
-	TRBV9	-	TRBJ2-6	CASTVQGSGANVLTF	TGTGCCAGCACAGTACAGGGCTCTGGGGCCAACGTCCTGACTTTC
-	TRBV6-1	-	TRBJ1-6	CASSERSSYNSPLHF	TGTGCCAGCAGTGAAAGGAGCTCCTATAATTCACCCCTCCACTTT
TRBD1	TRBV2	-	TRBJ2-3	CASNPLGTGGTDTQYF	TGTGCCAGCAACCCTCTCGGGACAGGGGGCACAGATACGCAGTATTTT
TRBD1	TRBV19	-	TRBJ1-2	CASRSGQGLTLDGYTF	TGTGCCAGTAGATCCGGACAGGGCCTTACCCTCGATGGCTACACCTTC
TRBD2	TRBV5-1	-	TRBJ2-2	CASSHGTSSEELFF	TGCGCCAGCAGCCACGGGACTAGTTCGGAGGAGCTGTTTTTT
-	TRBV11-2	-	TRBJ1-3	CASSPQGSGNTIYF	TGTGCCAGCAGCCCACAGGGCTCTGGAAACACCATATATTTT
-	TRBV29-1	-	TRBJ1-2	CSVEGSSYGYTF	TGCAGCGTTGAAGGCAGTTCCTATGGCTACACCTTC
-	TRBV19	-	TRBJ2-7	CASRGLSDEQYF	TGTGCCAGTCGGGGCTTAAGCGACGAGCAGTACTTC
TRBD2	TRBV5-4	-	TRBJ2-1	CASSPGGTRDNEQFF	TGTGCCAGCAGCCCCGGGGGGACTAGGGACAATGAGCAGTTCTTC
TRBD1	TRBV28	-	TRBJ1-5	CASSARQGRALGNQPQHF	TGTGCCAGCAGTGCCAGACAGGGTCGCGCTTTAGGCAATCAGCCCCAGCATTTT
-	TRBV7-9	-	TRBJ2-1	CASEGGTRDTIYNEQFF	TGTGCCAGCGAGGGGGGGACCCGGGACACAATTTACAATGAGCAGTTCTTC
-	TRBV6-1	-	TRBJ2-6	CASSERGHRASGANVLTF	TGTGCCAGCAGTGAGAGGGGCCACAGGGCATCAGGGGCCAACGTCCTGACTTTC
TRBD1	TRBV10-3	-	TRBJ1-5	CAISHPGQGGNQPQHF	TGTGCCATCAGTCACCCGGGACAGGGGGGGAATCAGCCCCAGCATTTT
-	TRBV21-1	-	TRBJ2-1	CASSGHKGPPNEQFF	TGTGCCAGCAGCGGGCACAAGGGTCCCCCCAATGAGCAGTTCTTC
TRBD1	TRBV5-6	-	TRBJ1-2	CASSEQGVHYGYTF	TGTGCCAGCAGCGAACAGGGGGTTCACTATGGCTACACCTTC
TRBD1	TRBV2	-	TRBJ2-7	CASSLTGVYEQYF	TGTGCCAGCAGTCTTACAGGGGTCTACGAGCAGTACTTC
TRBD2	TRBV18	-	TRBJ2-1	CASSPPAGGLNEQFF	TGTGCCAGCTCACCACCGGCGGGGGGCCTCAATGAGCAGTTCTTC
TRBD1	TRBV2	-	TRBJ2-7	CASSFDRVSNSYEQYF	TGTGCCAGCAGCTTCGACAGGGTTTCGAACTCCTACGAGCAGTACTTC
-	TRBV6-1	-	TRBJ2-7	CASRRDSTEQYF	TGTGCCAGCAGGCGGGACAGTACCGAGCAGTACTTC
-	TRBV28	-	TRBJ2-2	CASSLFREDTGELFF	TGTGCCAGCAGTTTATTTAGGGAGGACACCGGGGAGCTGTTTTTT
-	TRBV19	once	TRBJ1-2	CASSMRTNLNYGYTF	TGTGCCAGTAGTATGCGGACAAATTTGAACTATGGCTACACCTTC
-	TRBV28	-	TRBJ2-6	CASSSGPSGANVLTF	TGTGCCAGCAGTTCAGGACCGTCTGGGGCCAACGTCCTGACTTTC
-	TRBV28	-	TRBJ1-1	CASSSQYSNLNRTGTEAFF	TGTGCCAGCAGTTCTCAATATAGTAATTTGAACAGGACGGGCACTGAAGCTTTCTTT
-	TRBV28	-	TRBJ2-7	CASRGGGQFYEQYF	TGTGCCAGCCGAGGGGGGGGCCAATTCTACGAGCAGTACTTC
-	TRBV7-9	-	TRBJ2-3	CASSFITGRGAGDTQYF	TGTGCCAGCAGCTTCATTACGGGTAGGGGGGCGGGAGATACGCAGTATTTT
TRBD1	TRBV18	-	TRBJ1-1	CASSAGTGGTEAFF	TGTGCCAGCTCAGCCGGGACAGGGGGCACTGAAGCTTTCTTT
-	TRBV18	few	TRBJ2-5	CASSPPSRETQYF	TGTGCCAGCTCACCACCTAGTCGGGAGACCCAGTACTTC
-	TRBV18	-	TRBJ2-3	CASSGSSSTDTQYF	TGTGCCAGCTCAGGGTCCTCTAGCACAGATACGCAGTATTTT
-	TRBV27	-	TRBJ1-2	CASSQLHGGRGDGYTF	TGTGCCAGCAGTCAACTTCACGGAGGAAGAGGAGATGGCTACACCTTC
-	TRBV25-1	-	TRBJ2-5	CASTGSDQETQYF	TGTGCCAGCACCGGATCGGATCAAGAGACCCAGTACTTC